The rows below give T cell receptor beta chains drawn from one sample of a study of T cell repertoires in cytomegalovirus infection. TCRdb reanalysed the reads using MiXCR and keeps one entry per CDR3 protein. This table holds over 300,000 distinct CDR3 sequences, 15% to 20% found once. The sample taken for sequencing was PBMCs. Receptor source: a human donor in good health (CMV status not recorded). Some clones in this sample may be carry-over from other donors' samples. Both conserved end residues are part of each CDR3. A D gene is named only where the DNA matches it firmly. A clone size is listed for some rows: how often the clone was seen (once, few, many), or a class if it is expanded.

>TRBJ1-3|NA|TRBV5-6|NA
TGTGCCAGCAGCTTACGTGCGGGCAGCTCTGGAAACACCATATATTTT
CASSLRAGSSGNTIYF
>TRBJ2-5|NA|TRBV7-2|many
TGTGCCAGCAGCTTACAGGACGGTGGGGAGACCCAGTACTTC
CASSLQDGGETQYF
>TRBJ1-6|NA|TRBV18|NA
TGTGCCAGCTCCGTTGGGGTTGGGAATTCACCCCTCCACTTT
CASSVGVGNSPLHF
>TRBJ2-5|TRBD2|TRBV2|few
TGTGCCAGCAGTGATCAACTAGCGGGGGAAGAGACCCAGTACTTC
CASSDQLAGEETQYF
>TRBJ2-5|NA|TRBV24-1|NA
TGTGCCACCACCGCCCGGGGCGGGAAAGAGACCCAGTACTTC
CATTARGGKETQYF
>TRBJ2-1|NA|TRBV19|many
TGTGCCAGTAGTATTCCGGGGGGCGAGCAGTTCTTC
CASSIPGGEQFF
>TRBJ2-2|NA|TRBV6-4|few
TGTGCCAGCAGACGGGACGGTAGCACCGGGGAGCTGTTTTTT
CASRRDGSTGELFF
>TRBJ1-5|NA|TRBV28|NA
TGTGCCAGCAGTTTTTCCTCCCGGGCTGATCAGCCCCAGCATTTT
CASSFSSRADQPQHF
>TRBJ1-4|NA|TRBV7-8|many
TGTGCCAGCAGCTTAGTGGGGTTTAATGAAAAACTGTTTTTT
CASSLVGFNEKLFF
>TRBJ1-1|NA|TRBV6-2/TRBV6-3|NA
TGTGCCAGCAGTTACTCAACGGGGATCACTGAAGCTTTCTTT
CASSYSTGITEAFF
>TRBJ2-3|TRBD2|TRBV20-1|few
TGCAGTGCGCCAACCGGGACTAGCCTGGCTACGCAGTATTTT
CSAPTGTSLATQYF
>TRBJ1-6|TRBD1|TRBV28|NA
TGTGCCAGCAGTTTCACGACAGGGGGTAATTCACCCCTCCACTTT
CASSFTTGGNSPLHF
>TRBJ2-7|NA|TRBV2|few
TGTGCCAGCAGCGCTTACCTCTACGAGCAGTACTTC
CASSAYLYEQYF
>TRBJ2-3|TRBD2|TRBV7-2|many
TGTGCCAGCAGCTTAACTAGCGGAGATACGCAGTATTTT
CASSLTSGDTQYF
>TRBJ1-2|NA|TRBV28|many
TGTGCCAGCCGTTGGGACGAGGCTAACTATGGCTACACCTTC
CASRWDEANYGYTF
>TRBJ2-1|NA|TRBV2|NA
TGTGCCAGCAGTGAACAAGGGACGGTTGGCAATGAGCAGTTCTTC
CASSEQGTVGNEQFF
>TRBJ2-6|NA|TRBV4-1|few
TGCGCCAGCAGCCAAGGTCCCTCGTCCATACTCTCTGGGGCCAACGTCCTGACTTTC
CASSQGPSSILSGANVLTF
>TRBJ1-5|NA|TRBV7-2|many
TGTGCCAGCAGCTTACAAACAGGGAACAATCAGCCCCAGCATTTT
CASSLQTGNNQPQHF
>TRBJ1-3|NA|TRBV7-2|few
TGTGCCAGCAGCTTAGGGGGGCCGACCATATATTTT
CASSLGGPTIYF
>TRBJ2-7|NA|TRBV28|many
TGTGCCAGTGACTCCTACAGCTCCTACGAGCAGTACTTC
CASDSYSSYEQYF
>TRBJ2-5|NA|TRBV12-3/TRBV12-4|NA
TGTGCCAGCAGTTTGATGAGCGGGTGTGAGACCCAGTACTTC
CASSLMSGCETQYF
>TRBJ2-5|NA|TRBV4-2|NA
TGTGCCAGCAGCCAAGTTGAGCGGAAAGAGACCCAGTACTTC
CASSQVERKETQYF
>TRBJ1-1|NA|TRBV27|NA
TGTGCCAGCAGTTCCCCGGACGACCGGGCAGCTTTCTTT
CASSSPDDRAAFF
>TRBJ2-7|TRBD2|TRBV19|few
TGTGCCAGTAGTCCCGCTTCTAGCGGGGGTGGGTACGAGCAGTACTTC
CASSPASSGGGYEQYF
>TRBJ2-7|NA|TRBV7-9|many
TGTGCCAGCAGCTTGGGCCACGGAAACTACGAGCAGTACTTC
CASSLGHGNYEQYF
>TRBJ2-5|NA|TRBV24-1|few
TGTGCCACCAGCGTACGGGAGAGAGAGACCCAGTACTTC
CATSVRERETQYF
>TRBJ2-3|NA|TRBV20-1|many
TGCAGTGCTTGGCCGTCCATTGGAACAGATACGCAGTATTTT
CSAWPSIGTDTQYF
>TRBJ2-3|NA|TRBV12-3/TRBV12-4|NA
TGTGCCAGCAGGGGGCAGGGACGTGGGGATACGCAGTATTTT
CASRGQGRGDTQYF
>TRBJ2-7|NA|TRBV6-1|few
TGTGCCAGCAGCCTATCTGGCCAGGGAGTCGCGGCACGCACCTTC
CASSLSGQGVAARTF
>TRBJ2-2|TRBD2|TRBV7-9|NA
TGTGCCACCGCTCGACCCGGGGGGTACACCGGGGAGCTGTTTTTT
CATARPGGYTGELFF